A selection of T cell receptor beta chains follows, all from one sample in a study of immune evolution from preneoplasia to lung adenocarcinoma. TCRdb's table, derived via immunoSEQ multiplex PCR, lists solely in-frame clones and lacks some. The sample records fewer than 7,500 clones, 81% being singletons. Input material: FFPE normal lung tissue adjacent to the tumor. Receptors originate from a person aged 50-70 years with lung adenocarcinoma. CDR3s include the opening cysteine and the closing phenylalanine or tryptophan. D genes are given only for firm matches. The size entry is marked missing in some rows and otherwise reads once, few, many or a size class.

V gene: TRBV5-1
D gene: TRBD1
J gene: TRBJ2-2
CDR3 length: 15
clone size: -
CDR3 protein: CASSTGQGNTGELFF
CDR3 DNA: TGCGCCAGCAGCACAGGACAGGGGAACACCGGGGAGCTGTTTTTT

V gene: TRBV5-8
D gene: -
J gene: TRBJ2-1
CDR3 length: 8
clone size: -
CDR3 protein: CASLPEFF
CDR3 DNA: TGTGCCAGCCTCCCCGAGTTCTTC

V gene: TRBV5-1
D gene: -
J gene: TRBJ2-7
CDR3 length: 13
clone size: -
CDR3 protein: CASSRDVGNEQYF
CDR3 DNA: TGCGCCAGCAGCCGGGACGTTGGCAACGAGCAGTACTTC

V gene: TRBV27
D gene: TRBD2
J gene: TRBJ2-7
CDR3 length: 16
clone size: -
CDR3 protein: CASRPGTSSTSYEQYF
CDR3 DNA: TGTGCCAGCAGACCCGGGACTAGCAGTACCTCCTACGAGCAGTACTTC

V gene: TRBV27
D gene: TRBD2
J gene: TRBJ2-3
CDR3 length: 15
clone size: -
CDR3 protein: CASSLRGLAADTQYF
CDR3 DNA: TGTGCCAGCAGTTTACGCGGACTAGCAGCAGATACGCAGTATTTT

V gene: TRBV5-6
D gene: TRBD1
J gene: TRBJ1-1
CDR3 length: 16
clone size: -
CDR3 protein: CASSLDSIWTGDEAFF
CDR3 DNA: TGTGCCAGCAGCTTGGACTCTATATGGACAGGGGATGAAGCTTTCTTT

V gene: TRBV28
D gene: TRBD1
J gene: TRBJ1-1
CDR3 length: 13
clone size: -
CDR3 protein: CASMDRVNTEAFF
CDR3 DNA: TGTGCCAGCATGGACAGGGTGAACACTGAAGCTTTCTTT

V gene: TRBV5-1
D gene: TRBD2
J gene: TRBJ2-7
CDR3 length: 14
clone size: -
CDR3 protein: CASSQGLAYFEQYF
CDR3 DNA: TGCGCCAGCAGCCAGGGACTAGCCTACTTCGAGCAGTACTTC

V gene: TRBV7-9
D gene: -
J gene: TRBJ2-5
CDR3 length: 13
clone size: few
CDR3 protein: CASSLSSMETQYF
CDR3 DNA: TGTGCCAGCAGCTTATCATCAATGGAGACCCAGTACTTC

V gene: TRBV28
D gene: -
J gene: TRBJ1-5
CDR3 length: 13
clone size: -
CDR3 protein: CASSLTGHQPQHF
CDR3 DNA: TGTGCCAGCAGTCTCACAGGGCATCAGCCCCAGCATTTT

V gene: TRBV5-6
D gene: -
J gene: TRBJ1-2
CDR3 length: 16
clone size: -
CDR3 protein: CASSSVGGAQGWGYTF
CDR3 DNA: TGTGCCAGCAGCTCCGTGGGGGGGGCCCAGGGCTGGGGCTACACCTTC

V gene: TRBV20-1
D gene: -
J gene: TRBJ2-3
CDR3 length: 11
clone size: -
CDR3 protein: CSASSQDTQYF
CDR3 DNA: TGCAGTGCTAGTTCTCAAGATACGCAGTATTTT

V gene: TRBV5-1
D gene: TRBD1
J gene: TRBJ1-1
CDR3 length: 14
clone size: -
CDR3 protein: CASGTGEGNTETFF
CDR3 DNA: TGCGCCAGCGGGACAGGAGAGGGTAACACTGAAACTTTCTTT

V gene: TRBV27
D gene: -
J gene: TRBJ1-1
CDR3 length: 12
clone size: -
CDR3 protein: CASRSPHTEAFF
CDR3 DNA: TGTGCCAGCAGGAGCCCTCATACTGAAGCTTTCTTT

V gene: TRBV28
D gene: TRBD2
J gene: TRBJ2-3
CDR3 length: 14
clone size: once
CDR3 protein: CVIHPSGITDTQYF
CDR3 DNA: TGTGTCATCCATCCTAGCGGGATAACAGATACGCAGTATTTT

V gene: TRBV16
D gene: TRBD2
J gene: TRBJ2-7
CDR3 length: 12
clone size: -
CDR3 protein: CASSQGGYEQYF
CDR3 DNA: TGTGCCAGCAGCCAGGGGGGGTACGAGCAGTACTTC

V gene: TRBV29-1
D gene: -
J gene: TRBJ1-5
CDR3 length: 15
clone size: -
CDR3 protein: CSVGGSGKVNQPQHF
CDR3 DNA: TGCAGCGTTGGGGGCTCCGGGAAGGTTAATCAGCCCCAGCATTTT